Shown below are 19 T cell receptor beta chains from a single sample sequenced in a study of blood T cell repertoires in COVID-19. Method: immunoSEQ multiplex PCR; TCRdb's copy keeps in-frame clones and lacks some. The sample lists about 24,000 clones, approximately 90% seen once, with 9% to 10% in the top ten. Sequencing was performed on peripheral blood. Receptor source: a man in his sixties or seventies with acute or convalescent COVID-19.

This chain joins TRBV9 and TRBJ2-7, with 8 bases aligning to TRBD2. Losses at the gene ends were 3 bases for V and 5 bases for J; bases not matched to a gene: 13. Germline loops: CDR1 SGDLS, CDR2 YYNGEE. The CDR3 sequence is 16 residues long. This CDR3 is CASSASGASGSHEQYF. The CDR3, as DNA: TGTGCCAGCAGCGCCTCGGGGGCAAGCGGGAGCCACGAGCAGTACTTC.

The rearrangement joins TRBV19 to TRBJ1-1; D ambiguous. With 1 base removed from V and 1 base from J, the gap between germline ends came to 10 bases. Germline V gene lookup returns CDR1 LNHDA and CDR2 SQIVND (reference sequence). The CDR3 is 15 residues long. The CDR3 nucleotides read TGTGCCAGTAGTATAGTTAGTGCGGGGAACACTGAAGCTTTCTTT. Translation: CASSIVSAGNTEAFF.

V and J are TRBV15 and TRBJ2-1; 7 nucleotides match TRBD2. This CDR3 contains 14 residues. The germline V gene encodes CDR1 LNHNV and CDR2 YYDKDF (reference sequence). Trimming at V came to 0 bases and at J to 5 bases, leaving 1 base not matched to a gene. The CDR3 is CATSRDGGNNEQFF. The CDR3 bases are TGTGCCACCAGCAGAGACGGGGGGAACAATGAGCAGTTCTTC.

The chain combines TRBV7-2 with TRBJ2-5; possible D gene TRBD1, 5 bases. The CDR3 loop spans 13 amino acids. Trimming left V 6 bases short and J 5 bases short, with 13 bases between. Germline V gives CDR1 SGHTA, CDR2 FQGNSA. The CDR3 here is CASRIGAVETQYF. The CDR3, as DNA: TGTGCCAGCAGGATAGGGGCGGTCGAGACCCAGTACTTC.

The V and J genes are TRBV2 and TRBJ1-6; D is unclear. CDR1 is SNHLY, CDR2 FYNNEI, per germline. The V end was cut by 3 bases, the J end by 8 bases, with 2 bases between. The CDR3 extends over 11 amino acids. The chain's CDR3 is CASSDDSPLHF. CDR3 in DNA: TGTGCCAGCAGTGACGATTCACCCCTCCACTTT.

The V gene is TRBV7-3, the J gene TRBJ2-3; D is unclear. There are 12 residues in the CDR3. V dropped 4 bases and J dropped 6 bases, with 8 bases sitting between them. Looked up from germline, CDR1 is SGHTA and CDR2 is FQGTGA. The chain's CDR3 is CASSSTGDTQYF. The CDR3 nucleotides are TGTGCCAGCAGCTCGACTGGGGATACGCAGTATTTT.

V and J are TRBV3-1 (or the pseudogene TRBV3-2) and TRBJ2-3, with no clear D. CDR3 size: 15 residues. V was pared by 1 base and J by 3 bases, with 11 bases between. Germline assignment: CDR1 LGHDT and CDR2 YNNKEL (reference sequence). The CDR3 loop reads CASSQGKARTDTQYF. The CDR3 DNA reads as TGTGCCAGCAGCCAAGGAAAAGCGCGGACAGATACGCAGTATTTT.

The CDR3 DNA reads as TGTGCCAGCAAAATGCGGACGGCGACAGGGTTAATGCATGGCTACACCTTC. Amino acid sequence: CASKMRTATGLMHGYTF. V usage is TRBV2 and J usage is TRBJ1-2, with TRBD1 matching 7 bases. J gave up 6 bases and V 7 bases, and 20 bases lay outside the gene matches. Germline CDR1 and CDR2: SNHLY and FYNNEI. The CDR3 totals 17 residues.

The chain couples TRBV7-3 to TRBJ2-7; a weak D match, TRBD1 (5 bases). Trimming pared 2 bases from V and 0 bases from J, leaving 5 bases between. CDR3 length equals 13 residues. Germline V gene data show CDR1 as SGHTA and CDR2 as FQGTGA. The DNA for the CDR3 is TGTGCCAGCAGCTTAGACAGCTCCTACGAGCAGTACTTC. It encodes CASSLDSSYEQYF.

This clone has a single count. This chain connects TRBV18 to TRBJ2-7; TRBD2 matches at 9 bases. V was clipped by 0 bases and J by 6 bases; unmatched bases: 6. The length of the CDR3 is 15 residues. Germline CDR1 KGHSH, CDR2 LQKENI. The CDR3 DNA is TGTGCCAGCTCACCACCAGGTAGCGGGAGCTCCGAGCAGTACTTC. It is translated as CASSPPGSGSSEQYF. The full variable domain, in which reference TRBV18 and TRBJ2-7 provide the parts outside the CDR3, is NAGVMQNPRHLVRRRGQEARLRCSPMKGHSHVYWYRQLPEEGLKFMVYLQKENIIDESGMPKERFSAEFPKEGPSILRIQQVVRGDSAAYFCASSPPGSGSSEQYFGPGTRLTVT.

The rearrangement uses TRBV5-4 and TRBJ1-2; D gene ambiguous. Germline values: CDR1 SGHNT, CDR2 YYREEE (reference sequence). Between the trimmed V and J ends, which lost 0 bases and 8 bases, there was a span of 14 bases. The CDR3 is 14 residues long. The CDR3 sequence is CASSLANPREGYTF. The CDR3 coding sequence is TGTGCCAGCAGCTTGGCCAATCCCCGGGAGGGCTACACCTTC.

The V gene is TRBV5-1, the J gene TRBJ2-5; 15 bases align to TRBD2. The V gene end was trimmed by 4 bases and the J gene end by 4 bases; junction bases not matched to a gene: 11. Looked up from germline, CDR1 is SGHRS and CDR2 is YFSETQ. The CDR3 covers 18 residues. The CDR3 protein is CASSTWTSGRGRGETQYF. Here the CDR3 DNA reads TGCGCCAGCAGCACCTGGACTAGCGGGAGGGGGAGGGGAGAGACCCAGTACTTC.

The rearrangement joins TRBV7-9 to TRBJ1-6; no reliable D call. Germline lookup yields CDR1 SEHNR and CDR2 FQNEAQ (reference sequence). The CDR3 consists of 14 residues. Trimming removed 1 base at V and 7 bases at J, with 8 bases between. CDR3 coding DNA: TGTGCCAGCAGCTTAGACATGAAAAATTCACCCCTCCACTTT. Its protein product is CASSLDMKNSPLHF.

The chain is built from TRBV6-1 and TRBJ1-5; D unresolved. Trimming shortened V by 3 bases and J by 3 bases, and 6 bases separated the two germline ends. CDR1 is MNHNS, CDR2 SASEGT, per germline. The CDR3 is 13 residues long. The CDR3 bases are TGTGCCAGCAGTGAGAACACCAATCAGCCCCAGCATTTT. Translated: CASSENTNQPQHF.

This clone came up a few times. The V gene is TRBV6-5, the J gene TRBJ2-7, with 9 bases matching TRBD1. From germline, CDR1 is MNHEY and CDR2 SVGAGI. This CDR3 region has 15 residues. The junction had 4 bases not matched to a gene; V was cut back by 0 bases and J by 4 bases. CDR3 region: CASSYSGTGRYEQYF. The CDR3 region has the DNA TGTGCCAGCAGTTACTCAGGGACAGGGAGATACGAGCAGTACTTC.

The V call is TRBV6-5, the J call TRBJ2-7; unclear D gene. Per the germline V gene, CDR1 is MNHEY and CDR2 is SVGAGI. This CDR3 region has 13 residues. V gave up 0 bases and J gave up 2 bases, with 5 bases separating them. CDR3 loop: CASSYSSAYEQYF. CDR3 bases: TGTGCCAGCAGTTACTCGTCAGCCTACGAGCAGTACTTC.

The chain joins TRBV9 to TRBJ2-4; 12 bases are a match to TRBD2. The CDR3 has 17 residues. V lost 4 bases to trimming and J lost 6 bases; unmatched junction nucleotides: 11. Germline CDR1 reads SGDLS; CDR2 reads YYNGEE. The CDR3, as DNA: TGTGCCAGCAGCAAGGGACTAGCGGGCCCCGGGCTAAACATTCAGTACTTC. Amino acids: CASSKGLAGPGLNIQYF.

This sequence joins TRBV3-1 (or the pseudogene TRBV3-2) and TRBJ2-1, with TRBD2 matching 7 bases. Trimming removed 4 bases from V and 7 bases from J; junction bases left unmatched: 22. The CDR3 loop spans 19 amino acids. Germline CDR1 and CDR2: LGHDT and YNNKEL (reference sequence). CDR3: CASSLGVAMWEGQKNEQFF. The CDR3 DNA sequence: TGTGCCAGCAGCCTCGGGGTCGCGATGTGGGAGGGCCAGAAGAATGAGCAGTTCTTC.

CDR3 loop: CASSPPSRRGRGGYTF. CDR3 DNA: TGTGCCAGCTCACCACCAAGTCGCAGGGGGCGAGGTGGCTACACCTTC. The chain employs TRBV18 and TRBJ1-2; 8 bases agree with TRBD1. CDR3 length equals 16 residues. Looked up from germline, CDR1 is KGHSH and CDR2 is LQKENI. V lost 0 bases, J lost 7 bases, and 10 bases stayed unmatched.